The entry below gives a single T cell receptor (beta chain) sequence along with its context. Treatment in this sample: some 20 received Ad26.COV2.S at low or high dose, single or two shots; roughly five received placebo; per-sample allocation not given. At day 63 after the first vaccine or placebo injection, samples were drawn. This record belongs to a study of Ad26.COV2.S vaccination and SARS-CoV-2 variants. The repertoire was sequenced with immunoSEQ multiplex PCR; TCRdb's copy has only in-frame clones and lacks some. The sample contains roughly 330,000 clones, roughly 88% of which appear only once. Germline CDR1 reads KGHSH; CDR2 reads LQKENI. This CDR3 region has 14 residues. The V gene end was trimmed by 5 bases and the J gene end by 4 bases; junction bases not matched to a gene: 3.

The TCR originated in a person aged 18-65 years who received the Ad26.COV2.S COVID-19 vaccine or a placebo. The sample consisted of peripheral blood, taken in a trial of Ad26.COV2.S vaccine versus placebo. The V call is TRBV18, the J call TRBJ1-1, with 11 bases that match TRBD1. The CDR3 bases are TGTGCCAGCTCATCGGGACAGGGGGGCACTGAAGCTTTCTTT. This translates into CASSSGQGGTEAFF.